Below are 30 T cell receptor beta chains sequenced from a single sample in a study of tumor-infiltrating lymphocytes in primary liver carcinoma. Researchers generated TCR beta cDNA from approximately 0.55 ug of total RNA, relying on a constant-region primer. Three nested multiplex PCR rounds, a slightly modified ARM-PCR, produced the libraries for TCR beta. The study ran its first two PCR rounds for around 10 cycles each, using TRBV1-TRBV30 forward primers and a C-beta reverse primer. TCRdb re-analysed the multiplex PCR reads in MiXCR, keeping a single row per CDR3 protein. The sample consists of 310,000 or so distinct CDR3 sequences, around three fifths of them appearing once. Germline DNA was also extracted, and blood RNA was taken from unsorted whole blood. Sequencing was performed on peripheral blood. These receptors came from a woman between 25 and 40 years old with primary liver carcinoma and hepatitis B virus infection.

As concerns this clonotype: A much more abundant neighbour one base away suggests this may be a read error. V usage is TRBV6-5 and J usage is TRBJ1-3; tentatively, D is TRBD1 (6 bases). The CDR3 runs to 15 residues. In germline, CDR1 is MNHEY, CDR2 SVGAGI. CDR3 loop: CASSPGGLSGSTIYF. The CDR3 bases are TGTGCCAGCAGCCCCGGGGGCCTCTCTGGAAGCACCATATATTTT.

CDR3 region: CASRGGPTISRNSGELFF. In nucleotides, the CDR3 is TGTGCCAGCCGTGGGGGACCGACCATTTCCCGGAACAGCGGTGAGCTGTTTTTT. J is TRBJ2-2 and V is TRBV11-2; D possibly uses TRBD1 or TRBD2 (5 bases each). Trimming cost V 8 bases and J 11 bases, with 33 bases left between them. The CDR3 totals 18 residues. Germline lookup yields CDR1 SGHAT and CDR2 FQNNGV.

This clonotype has just one count. This may be a read error, as it is one base from a much larger clone. This chain uses TRBV29-1 with TRBJ2-2; 8 nucleotides line up with TRBD2. The CDR3 consists of 18 residues. The V and J ends lost 8 bases and 7 bases, in that order; junction bases with no gene match: 24. Germline-derived CDR1 and CDR2 are SQVTM and ANQGSEA. The CDR3 sequence is CSIGGALSGNLLGGELFF. The CDR3 DNA is TGCAGCATTGGGGGGGCGCTTAGCGGGAACCTTCTCGGCGGGGAGCTGTTTTTT.

For this clonotype: This clone may be a read error of a much larger clone one base away. The rearrangement joins TRBV6-5 to TRBJ1-2; tentative D call: TRBD1 (6 bases). The CDR3 has 14 residues. Germline V CDR1 and CDR2: MNHEY, SVGAGI. CDR3 nucleotide sequence: TGTGCCAGCATCTCCAGGGGTCTGAACTATGGCTACATCTTC. This codes for CASISRGLNYGYIF.

This clonotype occurred a few times. The chain carries TRBV6-2 or TRBV6-3 and TRBJ1-4; D is unclear. The germline V and J ends were trimmed by 6 bases and 4 bases, with 9 bases remaining between them. The V gene's germline CDR1 is MNHEY and CDR2 SVGEGT. CDR3 size: 13 residues. CDR3 loop: CASSNSFNEKLFF. The DNA for the CDR3 is TGTGCCAGCAGCAACAGCTTTAATGAAAAACTGTTTTTT.

In the case of this clonotype: A much larger clone lies a single base off, so this may be a read error. The chain uses TRBV28 and TRBJ2-7; D possibly corresponds to TRBD2 (6 bases). The CDR3 runs to 14 residues. V was pared by 7 bases and J by 0 bases, with 13 bases between. Germline V gene data show CDR1 as MDHEN and CDR2 as SYDVKM. The CDR3 sequence is CASNRPGLSYEQYF. CDR3 coding DNA: TGTGCCAGCAACCGACCGGGACTCTCCTACGAGCAGTACTTC.

Turning to this clonotype: The missing conserved phenylalanine or tryptophan at the end of this CDR3 makes a read error likely. J is TRBJ1-1 and V is TRBV5-6; unclear D gene. The CDR3 is 14 residues long. Trimming took off 0 bases at V and 3 bases at J, with 9 bases between the two ends. The germline CDR1 and CDR2 sequences are SGHDT and YYEEEE. CDR3 in DNA: TGTGCCAGCAGCTTGGCCGATGGATACACTGAAGCTTTCTCT. Amino acid sequence: CASSLADGYTEAFS.

To note about this clonotype: One end of the junction does not line up with germline, which may come from a read error. The chain couples TRBV28 to TRBJ1-1, with D possibly TRBD1 on 6 matching bases. CDR3 length: 14 amino acids. CDR1 and CDR2 from the germline V gene are MDHEN and SYDVKM. The CDR3 DNA reads as TGTGCCAGCCAAGGGCAGGGACATCTCACTGAGGCTTTCTTT. It specifies CASQGQGHLTEAFF. Full variable domain (missing parts from reference TRBV28 and TRBJ1-1): DVKVTQSSRYLVKRTGEKVFLECVQDMDHENMFWYRQDPGLGLRLIYFSYDVKMKEKGDIPEGYSVSREKKERFSLILESASTNQTSMYLCASQGQGHLTEAFFGQGTRLTVV.

The sample holds a few counts of this clonotype. Given a much more abundant clone one base away, this may be a read error. This sequence joins TRBV11-3 and TRBJ2-6; D gene unclear. The CDR3 totals 17 residues. Germline CDR1 SGHNT, CDR2 YENEEA. The DNA of the CDR3 is TGTGCCAGCAGCTTAGATTCCTCAATCTCTGGGACCAACGTCCTGACTTTC. It encodes CASSLDSSISGTNVLTF.

On this clonotype itself: As the CDR3 is not closed by the conserved phenylalanine or tryptophan, this likely results from a read error. The gene calls are TRBV10-2 and TRBJ2-1; TRBD2 matches 11 bases. Germline V gene lookup returns CDR1 WSHSY and CDR2 SAAADI. CDR3 length: 15 amino acids. V shed 7 bases and J 9 bases; nucleotides not matched to a gene: 11. The CDR3 DNA follows: TGCGCCAGCAATGACTTAGCGGGAGGGCCCGCTGAGCAGTTCTTA. Translated: CASNDLAGGPAEQFL.

As regards this clonotype: A read error is possible here, since a much larger clone lies one base away. V gene TRBV4-2 combines with J gene TRBJ1-3, with D unresolved. The CDR3 runs 16 residues. CDR1 LGHNA and CDR2 YNFKEQ come from the germline V gene. CDR3 residues: CTSSQDATSSGNTIYF. The CDR3, as DNA: TGTACCAGCAGCCAAGACGCCACGAGCTCTGGAAACACCATATATTTT.

On this clonotype itself: An end of the junction does not agree with germline; a read error may underlie this. The V and J genes are TRBV28 and TRBJ2-5; D not resolved. CDR1 is MDHEN, CDR2 SYDVKM, per germline. This CDR3 region has 14 residues. CDR3 residues: CASSSRVRQGTQYF. Here the CDR3 DNA reads TGTGCCAGCAGTTCCAGAGTCCGACAAGGGACCCAGTACTTC.

The chain carries TRBV28 and TRBJ2-5, with D possibly being TRBD2 (6 bases). Germline values: CDR1 MDHEN, CDR2 SYDVKM. CDR3 length equals 18 residues. V was shortened by 4 bases and J by 0 bases, with 21 bases between the two germline ends. The CDR3 is CASSSYTPGGAYQETQYF. CDR3 DNA: TGTGCCAGCAGTTCCTATACCCCCGGCGGGGCGTACCAAGAGACCCAGTACTTC.

Comments on this clonotype: A read error may explain this, as a much larger clone is one base away. V and J are TRBV4-2 and TRBJ2-7; 8 bases map to TRBD1. Germline V gene lookup returns CDR1 LGHNA and CDR2 YNFKEQ. This CDR3 has 16 residues. The CDR3 sequence is CASSQGGAGGSYERYF. The CDR3 DNA reads as TGTGCCAGCAGCCAAGGCGGGGCAGGGGGCTCCTACGAGCGGTACTTC.

Points on this clonotype: With a much larger clone just one base away, this may be a read error. The chain joins TRBV12-5 to TRBJ1-1; D remains ambiguous. Looked up from germline, CDR1 is LGHNT and CDR2 is FRNRAP. The CDR3 is 17 amino acids. For the CDR3, the DNA is TGTGCTAGTGGTTTCCGGAACTACGAGGGCCTGAACACTGAAACTTTCTTT. Its protein product is CASGFRNYEGLNTETFF.

Turning to this clonotype: A much larger clonotype is one base distant, so this may be a read error. The V gene is TRBV28, the J gene TRBJ2-7; D is unclear. Per germline, CDR1 MDHEN and CDR2 SYDVKM. The CDR3 length is 14 residues. V was pared by 3 bases and J by 2 bases, with 11 bases between. The CDR3 nucleotides are TGTGCCAGCAGTTTTGGCGGACCTACCTACGAGCAGTACTTC. Protein product: CASSFGGPTYEQYF.

With respect to this clonotype: With a much larger clone just one base away, this may be a read error. The chain uses TRBV12-3 or TRBV12-4 and TRBJ2-2, with D possibly TRBD2 on 5 matching bases. V was trimmed by 7 bases and J by 5 bases, leaving 17 bases between them. CDR3 length: 15 residues. The DNA for the CDR3 is TGTGCCAGCACCCCGGGGTGGCGACGGACCGGGGAGCTGTTTTTT. It codes for CASTPGWRRTGELFF.

V gene TRBV4-1 combines with J gene TRBJ2-1; TRBD2 matches at 7 bases. V dropped 0 bases and J dropped 9; count of bases not matched to a gene: 11. The CDR3 is made up of 16 amino acids. Per the germline V gene, CDR1 is MGHRA and CDR2 is YSYEKL. Written as DNA, the CDR3 is TGCGCCAGCAGCCAAGAAAGAGGGGCGGGAGTGGTTGAGCAGTTCTTC. It encodes CASSQERGAGVVEQFF.

This clonotype was detected only once. The CDR3 region is CASLAEDYNEQFF. In nucleotides, the CDR3 is TGTGCCAGCCTAGCAGAGGACTACAATGAGCAGTTCTTC. This rearrangement joins TRBV7-8 to TRBJ2-1; tentative D call: TRBD2 (5 bases). Germline CDR1 is SGHVS and CDR2 is FQNEAQ. The CDR3 extends over 13 amino acids. Trimming removed 8 bases from V and 3 bases from J, with 11 bases in between.

This clonotype was counted ten times or more. The V call is TRBV12-5, the J call TRBJ2-1; D uncertain. Germline CDR1 LGHNT, CDR2 FRNRAP. The germline V and J ends were trimmed by 7 bases and 0 bases, with 16 bases remaining between them. CDR3 size: 16 residues. The chain's CDR3 is CASAKLGGPSYNEQFF. The CDR3 coding sequence is TGTGCTAGTGCGAAGCTGGGCGGACCCTCCTACAATGAGCAGTTCTTC.

The rearrangement links TRBV28 to TRBJ2-7; maybe TRBD1 (5 bases). CDR1 is MDHEN, CDR2 SYDVKM, per germline. The V gene lost 5 bases and the J gene lost 4 bases, with 9 bases spanning the gap. The CDR3 spans 12 residues. CDR3 loop: CASSRGHYEQYF. The CDR3 coding sequence is TGTGCCAGCAGTCGCGGACATTACGAGCAGTACTTC.

This clonotype was detected once. V and J are TRBV28 and TRBJ2-3; tentative D call: TRBD2 (6 bases). V was trimmed by 3 bases and J by 3 bases, leaving 16 bases between them. This CDR3 spans 16 amino acids. In germline, CDR1 is MDHEN, CDR2 SYDVKM. Here the CDR3 reads CASSLSALGGTDTQYF. CDR3 nucleotide sequence: TGTGCCAGCAGTTTGTCAGCTTTAGGAGGGACAGATACGCAGTATTTT.

As regards this clonotype: At one boundary the junction diverges from the germline segment, which might be a read error. The chain combines TRBV7-9 with TRBJ1-1; D is uncertain. The germline V gene has CDR1 SEHNR and CDR2 FQNEAQ (reference sequence). The CDR3 has 13 amino acids. The CDR3 DNA is TGTGCCAGCAGCTCACCGCCGAACACAGAAGCTTTCTTT. Translation: CASSSPPNTEAFF. Variable domain in full (rest from reference TRBV7-9 and TRBJ1-1): DTGVSQNPRHKITKRGQNVTFRCDPISEHNRLYWYRQTLGQGPEFLTYFQNEAQLEKSRLLSDRFSAERPKGSFSTLEIQRTEQGDSAMYLCASSSPPNTEAFFGQGTRLTVV.

V is TRBV10-3 and J is TRBJ1-1; maybe TRBD1 (5 bases). CDR1 is ENHRY and CDR2 is SYGVKD in the germline V gene. Trimming pared 6 bases from V and 1 base from J, leaving 12 bases between. This CDR3 is 14 amino acids long. The chain's CDR3 is CAIRLQGPNTEAFF. The CDR3 nucleotides read TGTGCCATCAGGCTCCAGGGTCCGAACACTGAAGCTTTCTTT.

In the case of this clonotype: A much larger clone sits a single nucleotide away, making a read error possible. The J gene is TRBJ2-2, the V gene TRBV12-3 or TRBV12-4, with 10 positions matching TRBD2. This CDR3 spans 15 amino acids. V trimming: 7 bases; J trimming: 6 bases; junction bases outside the gene matches: 8. For the CDR3, the DNA is TGTGCCAGCACTTATAGCGGGAGGTACGCCGGGGAGCTGTTTTTT. It codes for CASTYSGRYAGELFF.

The sample holds one count of this clonotype. This may be a read error: a much more frequent sequence differs by one nucleotide. The V gene is TRBV4-1, the J gene TRBJ2-7; 10 bases map to TRBD1. Germline CDR1 reads MGHRA; CDR2 reads YSYEKL. The CDR3 covers 15 residues. CDR3 in DNA: TGCGCCAGCAGCCTGACCGGGACAGGGGCCTACGTGCAGTACTTC. Translation: CASSLTGTGAYVQYF.

For this clonotype: Just one base apart from a much larger clone, this may be a read error. The CDR3 does not end in the conserved phenylalanine or tryptophan, so this is likely a read error. The chain employs TRBV6-6 and TRBJ2-7, with 8 bases that match TRBD2. Germline CDR1 MNHNY, CDR2 SVGAGI (reference sequence). With 5 bases clipped from V and 3 bases from J, the junction kept 6 bases outside the gene matches. The CDR3 consists of 14 residues. The CDR3 DNA reads TGTGCCAGCAGTCCCGGGGGGGGAGTCTACGAGCAGTACTCC. Translation gives CASSPGGGVYEQYS.

This clonotype came up once. A much larger clone lies a single base off, so this may be a read error. This is likely a read error, given that the CDR3 carries no conserved phenylalanine or tryptophan at its end. The chain joins TRBV12-3 or TRBV12-4 to TRBJ2-3; TRBD1 aligns across 9 bases. The CDR3 sequence is 16 residues long. V was clipped by 5 bases and J by 1 base; unmatched bases: 7. The CDR3 sequence: CASSHRGRGGTDTQYY. The CDR3 nucleotides read TGTGCCAGCAGTCACAGGGGGCGCGGGGGCACAGATACGCAGTATTAT.

Comment on this clonotype: Since the CDR3 does not end with the conserved phenylalanine or tryptophan, this likely comes from a read error. CDR3 sequence: CASRTTTGLQAFI. The DNA of the CDR3 is TGTGCCAGCAGAACCACTACAGGGTTGCAAGCTTTCATT. V usage is TRBV11-1 and J usage is TRBJ1-1; possibly TRBD1 for D (6 bases). This CDR3 region has 13 residues. Trimming removed 6 bases at V and 9 bases at J, with 17 bases between. From germline, CDR1 is SGHAT and CDR2 FQDESV (reference sequence).

Remarks on this clonotype: Germline and junction disagree at one end, which may indicate a read error. This sequence joins TRBV11-1 and TRBJ2-1, with 16 nucleotides matching TRBD2. CDR3 length: 17 residues. Germline assignment: CDR1 SGHAT and CDR2 FQDESV (reference sequence). CDR3 coding DNA: TGTGTCAGCAGTCCCGGGACTAGCGGGAGGGCCTATGATGTGCAGTTCTTC. Protein: CVSSPGTSGRAYDVQFF. The full variable domain, rest sourced from reference TRBV11-1 and TRBJ2-1, is EAEVAQSPRYKITEKSQAVAFWCDPISGHATLYWYRQILGQGPELLVQFQDESVVDDSQLPKDRFSAERLKGVDSTLKIQPAELGDSAMYLCVSSPGTSGRAYDVQFFGPGTRLTVL.